One T cell receptor beta chain is described in this entry. Its antigen is not identified. Blood was drawn once from each donor into heparinised tubes. The draws averaged approximately 110 mL. It was via CD45RO/CCR7/CD25/CD127/CD95/CD27 that CD4+ naive, central memory, regulatory and stem cell-like memory cells were sorted. Expressed TCRB transcripts were sequenced because the entire RNA isolate underwent reverse transcription. Sequenced by immunoSEQ multiplex PCR; TCRdb stores in-frame clones only, minus some. This sample has 150,000 to 200,000 clones, with 7% to 10% found just once. This entry is derived from a study of beta chain features in type 1 diabetes. Notes on the study in general: Type 1 diabetes patients showed a moderate but significant shortening of TCRB CDR3s in all four CD4+ subsets. Researchers could not determine here whether HLA type influences TCRB rearrangement.

Sequenced sample: central memory CD4+ T cells from blood. This receptor was obtained from a woman in her late teens or twenties in good health.

The CDR3 is CASSPKIVQYYEQYF. The CDR3 bases are TGTGCCAGCAGCCCTAAGATCGTTCAATACTACGAGCAGTACTTC. This chain links TRBV27 with TRBJ2-7, with D uncertain. From germline, CDR1 is MNHEY and CDR2 SMNVEV (reference sequence). This CDR3 region has 15 residues. The V and J ends lost 6 bases and 3 bases respectively, with 18 bases between them.